The next 4 T cell receptor beta chains were all read from a single sample in a study of T cell changes during pregnancy in multiple sclerosis. The table came from immunoSEQ multiplex PCR; TCRdb's copy has only in-frame clones and leaves some out. The sample holds 50,000 to 60,000 clones, 91% seen once. Here the sequenced sample was CD4+ T cells from peripheral blood mononuclear cells, taken in the first trimester of pregnancy. The receptors come from a female donor with multiple sclerosis, enrolled in a pregnancy study.

The chain employs TRBV30 and TRBJ2-7, with TRBD2 matching over 9 bases. Germline V CDR1 and CDR2: GTSNPN, SVGIG (reference sequence). The CDR3 totals 17 residues. The trim removed 3 bases at V and 4 bases at J, leaving 16 bases unmatched. The DNA of the CDR3 is TGTGCCTGGAGACGCGGGGTAGCGGGGGTACCCAATTACGAGCAGTACTTC. It yields the protein CAWRRGVAGVPNYEQYF.

The rearrangement links TRBV11-3 to TRBJ2-3; 10 bases map to TRBD1. CDR1 and CDR2 (germline): SGHNT, YENEEA. Trimming cost V 3 bases and J 6 bases; bases outside gene matches: 9. CDR3 size: 16 residues. In DNA, the CDR3 is TGTGCCAGCAGCTTTCTTCGGGACAGGGGATCCGATACGCAGTATTTT. Its translation is CASSFLRDRGSDTQYF.

The chain uses TRBV27 and TRBJ1-4; a possible D gene is TRBD1 (6 bases). The CDR3 sequence is 17 residues long. V dropped 6 bases and J dropped 5 bases, with 22 bases sitting between them. In germline, CDR1 is MNHEY, CDR2 SMNVEV (reference sequence). The CDR3, as DNA: TGTGCCAGCAGCCCACTGGACCCGACAGGCTTCAATGAAAAACTGTTTTTT. Translation: CASSPLDPTGFNEKLFF.

The rearrangement links TRBV19 to TRBJ2-2; 13 positions match TRBD2. The CDR3 runs 16 residues. The J segment lost 7 bases and the V segment lost 5 bases, leaving 7 bases of the junction unmatched. Germline-derived CDR1 and CDR2 are LNHDA and SQIVND (reference sequence). The CDR3 is CASSASLAGGLGELFF. The CDR3 DNA reads TGTGCCAGTAGTGCCTCACTAGCGGGGGGGCTCGGGGAGCTGTTTTTT.